Listed below are T cell receptor beta chains from one sample, sequenced in a study of blood T cells in healthy people across ages. One entry per CDR3 protein results from TCRdb running MiXCR on the 5' RACE reads. This table holds about 900,000 distinct CDR3 sequences, roughly 52% found once. Sample: blood. The receptor set was obtained from a man aged 30 to 45 in good health. Each CDR3 is given with its conserved first and last residue. D genes are given only for firm matches.

v_gene	j_gene	d_gene	CDR3aa
TRBV4-1	TRBJ2-5	NA	CASSQVWWGAETQYF
TRBV12-3/TRBV12-4	TRBJ2-2	TRBD1	CASSLTGSLNTGELFF
TRBV3-1	TRBJ1-5	NA	CASSRTDDNQPQHF
TRBV7-2	TRBJ2-7	NA	CASSLGGLLYNEQYF
TRBV12-3/TRBV12-4	TRBJ2-3	NA	CASSLGVAPDVEYF
TRBV7-3	TRBJ2-2	NA	CASSLTGLDTGELFF
TRBV6-2/TRBV6-3	TRBJ2-7	NA	CASRSRTTAYYEQYF
TRBV19	TRBJ2-3	NA	CASSILRGSTDTQYF
TRBV5-1	TRBJ2-1	NA	CASSARTGSYYNEQFF
TRBV4-1	TRBJ2-2	TRBD2	CASSQPRGGTGELFF
TRBV4-3	TRBJ1-1	NA	CASSQGVGLNTEAFF
TRBV5-1	TRBJ1-1	TRBD1	CASSDSSTGDTEAFF
TRBV7-9	TRBJ2-7	TRBD2	CASSFPTSGGAVSYNEQYF
TRBV6-5	TRBJ2-7	NA	CASWMGEPYEQYF
TRBV6-2/TRBV6-3	TRBJ1-5	NA	CASSQTQNQPQHF
TRBV7-9	TRBJ2-6	NA	CATMDRRSGANVLTF
TRBV7-2	TRBJ2-5	NA	CASTQKGGQETQYF
TRBV18	TRBJ2-7	NA	CASASSSYEQYF
TRBV20-1	TRBJ2-1	TRBD2	CSASRSGGGGEQFF
TRBV11-2	TRBJ2-5	TRBD1	CASSLDLTGTKQETQYF
TRBV5-4	TRBJ2-4	TRBD1	CASSSSGQGTAGQYF
TRBV24-1	TRBJ2-6	NA	CAASDFSDSSGANVLTF
TRBV7-9	TRBJ2-1	NA	CASSLPASNEQFF
TRBV6-2/TRBV6-3	TRBJ1-6	TRBD1	CASSFRGQGAPLHF
TRBV28	NA	NA	CASSLVGLNGEQYF
TRBV2	TRBJ1-5	NA	CASSMEQGGSQPQHF
TRBV27	NA	TRBD1	CASSLTGVEQYF
TRBV29-1	TRBJ2-7	NA	CSVQQGSGGFYEQYF
TRBV29-1	TRBJ2-7	TRBD1	CSVQKSTGGYEQYF
TRBV6-2/TRBV6-3	TRBJ2-3	TRBD1	CASSPGQGAIADTQYF
TRBV6-1	TRBJ2-1	TRBD2	CASSVPSTSGNNEQFF
TRBV27	TRBJ2-3	NA	CASSFHYTDTQYF
TRBV19	TRBJ2-1	NA	CASSIGWGGNYNEQFF